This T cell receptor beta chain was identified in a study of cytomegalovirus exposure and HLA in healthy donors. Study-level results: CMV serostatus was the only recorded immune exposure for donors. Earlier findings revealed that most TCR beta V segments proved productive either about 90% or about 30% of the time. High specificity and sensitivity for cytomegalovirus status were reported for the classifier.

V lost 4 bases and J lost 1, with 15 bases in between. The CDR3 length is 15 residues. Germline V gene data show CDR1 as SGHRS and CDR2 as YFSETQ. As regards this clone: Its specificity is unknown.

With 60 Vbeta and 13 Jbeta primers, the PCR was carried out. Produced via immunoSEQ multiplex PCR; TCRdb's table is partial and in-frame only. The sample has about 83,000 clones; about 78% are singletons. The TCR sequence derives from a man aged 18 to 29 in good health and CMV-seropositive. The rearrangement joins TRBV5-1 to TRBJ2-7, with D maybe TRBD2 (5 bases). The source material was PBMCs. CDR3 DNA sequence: TGCGCCAGCAGCCCCGTTAGCGAGGGATCCTACGAGCAGTACTTC. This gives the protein CASSPVSEGSYEQYF. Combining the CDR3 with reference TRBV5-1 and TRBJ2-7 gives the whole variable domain KAGVTQTPRYLIKTRGQQVTLSCSPISGHRSVSWYQQTPGQGLQFLFEYFSETQRNKGNFPGRFSGRQFSNSRSEMNVSTLELGDSALYLCASSPVSEGSYEQYFGPGTRLTVT.